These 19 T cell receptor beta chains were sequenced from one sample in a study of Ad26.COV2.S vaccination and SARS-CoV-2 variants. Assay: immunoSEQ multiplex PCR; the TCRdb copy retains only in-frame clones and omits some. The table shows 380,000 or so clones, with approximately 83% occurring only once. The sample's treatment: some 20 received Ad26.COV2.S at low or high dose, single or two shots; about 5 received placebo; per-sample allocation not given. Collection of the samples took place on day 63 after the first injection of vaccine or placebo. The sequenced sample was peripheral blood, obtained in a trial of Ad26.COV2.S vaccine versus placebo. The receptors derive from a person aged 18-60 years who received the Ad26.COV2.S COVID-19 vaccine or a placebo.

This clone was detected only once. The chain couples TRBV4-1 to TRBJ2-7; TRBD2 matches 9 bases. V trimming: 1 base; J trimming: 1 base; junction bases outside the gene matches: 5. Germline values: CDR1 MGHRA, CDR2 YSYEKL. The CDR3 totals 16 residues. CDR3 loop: CASSQALSGRSYEQYF. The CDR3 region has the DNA TGCGCCAGCAGCCAAGCCCTTAGCGGGAGATCCTACGAGCAGTACTTC.

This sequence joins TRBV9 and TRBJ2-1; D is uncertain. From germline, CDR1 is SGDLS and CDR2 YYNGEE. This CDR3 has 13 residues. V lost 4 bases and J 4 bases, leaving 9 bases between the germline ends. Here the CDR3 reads CASSRTKYNEQFF. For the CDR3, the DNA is TGTGCCAGCAGCCGTACAAAGTACAATGAGCAGTTCTTC. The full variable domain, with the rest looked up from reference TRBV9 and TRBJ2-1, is DSGVTQTPKHLITATGQRVTLRCSPRSGDLSVYWYQQSLDQGLQFLIQYYNGEERAKGNILERFSAQQFPDLHSELNLSSLELGDSALYFCASSRTKYNEQFFGPGTRLTVL.

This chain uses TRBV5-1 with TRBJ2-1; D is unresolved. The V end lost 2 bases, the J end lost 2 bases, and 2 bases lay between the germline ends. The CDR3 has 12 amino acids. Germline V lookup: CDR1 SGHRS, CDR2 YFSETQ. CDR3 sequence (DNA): TGCGCCAGCAGCTTCACCTACAATGAGCAGTTCTTC. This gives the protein CASSFTYNEQFF.

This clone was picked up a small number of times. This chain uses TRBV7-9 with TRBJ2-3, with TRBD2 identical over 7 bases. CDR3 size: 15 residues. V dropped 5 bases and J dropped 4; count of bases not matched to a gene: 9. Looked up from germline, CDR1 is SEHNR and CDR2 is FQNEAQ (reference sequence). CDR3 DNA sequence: TGTGCCAGCAGCCTGGGAGGGAATTGGGCAGATACGCAGTATTTT. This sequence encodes CASSLGGNWADTQYF.

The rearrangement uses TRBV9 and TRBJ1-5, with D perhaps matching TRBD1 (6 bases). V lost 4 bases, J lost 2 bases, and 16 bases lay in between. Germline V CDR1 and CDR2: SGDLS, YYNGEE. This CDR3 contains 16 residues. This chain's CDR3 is CASSRGTGPGNQPQHF. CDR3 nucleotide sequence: TGTGCCAGCAGCCGGGGCACAGGGCCAGGCAATCAGCCCCAGCATTTT.

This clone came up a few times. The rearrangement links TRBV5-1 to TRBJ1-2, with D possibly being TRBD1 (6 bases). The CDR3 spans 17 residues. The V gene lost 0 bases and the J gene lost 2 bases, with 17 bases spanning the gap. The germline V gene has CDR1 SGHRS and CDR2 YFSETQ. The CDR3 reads CASSLAQGQYSNYGYTF. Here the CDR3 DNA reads TGCGCCAGCAGCTTGGCCCAGGGGCAGTACTCCAACTATGGCTACACCTTC.

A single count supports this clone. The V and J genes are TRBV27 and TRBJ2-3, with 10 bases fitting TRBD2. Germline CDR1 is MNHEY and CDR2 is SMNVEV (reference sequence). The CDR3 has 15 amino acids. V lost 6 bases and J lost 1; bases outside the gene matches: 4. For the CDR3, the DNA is TGTGCCAGCAGCTGGGGGACTAGCGGCACAGATACGCAGTATTTT. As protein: CASSWGTSGTDTQYF.

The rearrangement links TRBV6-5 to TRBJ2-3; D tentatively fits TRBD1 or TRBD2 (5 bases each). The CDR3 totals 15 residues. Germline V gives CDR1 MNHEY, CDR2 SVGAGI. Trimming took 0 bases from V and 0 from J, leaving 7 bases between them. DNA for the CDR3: TGTGCCAGCAGTTACTCAGGGACGAGCACAGATACGCAGTATTTT. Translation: CASSYSGTSTDTQYF.

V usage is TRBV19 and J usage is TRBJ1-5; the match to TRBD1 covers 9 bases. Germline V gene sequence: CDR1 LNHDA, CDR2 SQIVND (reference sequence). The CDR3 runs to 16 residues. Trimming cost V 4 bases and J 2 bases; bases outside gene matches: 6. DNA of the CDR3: TGTGCCAGTAGTACGACCGGACAGGGGCGCAATCAGCCCCAGCATTTT. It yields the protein CASSTTGQGRNQPQHF.

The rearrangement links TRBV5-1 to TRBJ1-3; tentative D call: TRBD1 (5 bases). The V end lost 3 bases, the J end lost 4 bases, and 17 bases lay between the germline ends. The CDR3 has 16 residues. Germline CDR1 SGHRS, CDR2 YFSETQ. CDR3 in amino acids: CASSSQGRAPGNTIYF. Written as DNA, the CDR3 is TGCGCCAGCAGCTCCCAGGGTAGGGCGCCGGGAAACACCATATATTTT. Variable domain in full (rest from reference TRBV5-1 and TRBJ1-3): KAGVTQTPRYLIKTRGQQVTLSCSPISGHRSVSWYQQTPGQGLQFLFEYFSETQRNKGNFPGRFSGRQFSNSRSEMNVSTLELGDSALYLCASSSQGRAPGNTIYFGEGSWLTVV.

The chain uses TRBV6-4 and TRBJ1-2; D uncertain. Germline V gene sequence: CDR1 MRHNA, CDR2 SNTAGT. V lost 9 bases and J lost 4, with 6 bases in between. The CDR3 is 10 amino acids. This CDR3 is CARRPYGYTF. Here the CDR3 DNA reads TGTGCCAGACGGCCCTATGGCTACACCTTC.

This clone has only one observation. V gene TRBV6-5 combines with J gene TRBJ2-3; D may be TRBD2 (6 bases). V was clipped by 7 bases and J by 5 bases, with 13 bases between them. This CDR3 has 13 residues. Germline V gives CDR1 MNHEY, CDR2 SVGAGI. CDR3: CASTRSGVDTQYF. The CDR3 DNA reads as TGTGCCAGCACGCGATCGGGGGTAGATACGCAGTATTTT.

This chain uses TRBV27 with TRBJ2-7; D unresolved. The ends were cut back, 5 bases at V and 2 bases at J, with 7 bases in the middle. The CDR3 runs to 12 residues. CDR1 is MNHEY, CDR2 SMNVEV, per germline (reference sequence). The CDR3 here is CASSPDPYEQYF. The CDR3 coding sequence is TGTGCCAGCAGTCCCGACCCCTACGAGCAGTACTTC.

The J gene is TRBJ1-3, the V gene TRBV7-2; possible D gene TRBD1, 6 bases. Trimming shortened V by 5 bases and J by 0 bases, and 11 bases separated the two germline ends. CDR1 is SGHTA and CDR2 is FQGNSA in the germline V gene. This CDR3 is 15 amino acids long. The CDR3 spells CASSPTGDSGNTIYF. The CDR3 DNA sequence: TGTGCCAGCAGCCCGACAGGTGACTCTGGAAACACCATATATTTT.

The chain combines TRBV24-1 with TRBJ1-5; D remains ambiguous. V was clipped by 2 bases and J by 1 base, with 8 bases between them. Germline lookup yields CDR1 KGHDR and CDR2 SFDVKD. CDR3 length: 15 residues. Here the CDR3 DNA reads TGTGCCACCAGTGATTCCTACGGGAGCAATCAGCCCCAGCATTTT. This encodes CATSDSYGSNQPQHF.

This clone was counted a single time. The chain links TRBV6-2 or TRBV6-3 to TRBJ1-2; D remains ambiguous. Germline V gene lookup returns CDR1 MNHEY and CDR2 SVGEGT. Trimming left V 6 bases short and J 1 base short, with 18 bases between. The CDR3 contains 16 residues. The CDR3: CASSPLWGDINYGYTF. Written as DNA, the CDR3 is TGTGCCAGCAGCCCTCTGTGGGGAGACATTAACTATGGCTACACCTTC.

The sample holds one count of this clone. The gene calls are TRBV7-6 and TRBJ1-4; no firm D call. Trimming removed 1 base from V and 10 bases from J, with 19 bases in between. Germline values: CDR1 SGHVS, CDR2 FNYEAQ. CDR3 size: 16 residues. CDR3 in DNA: TGTGCCAGCAGCTTAGGGCGGGGTCGGGCGGCGGGAAAACTGTTTTTT. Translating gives CASSLGRGRAAGKLFF.

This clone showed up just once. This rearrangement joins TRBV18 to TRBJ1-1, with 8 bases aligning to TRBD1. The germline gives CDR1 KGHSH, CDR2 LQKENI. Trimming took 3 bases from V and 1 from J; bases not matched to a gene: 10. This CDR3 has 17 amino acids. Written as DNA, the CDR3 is TGTGCCAGCTCACCTTATTCACAGGGGGTAAGGAACACTGAAGCTTTCTTT. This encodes CASSPYSQGVRNTEAFF.

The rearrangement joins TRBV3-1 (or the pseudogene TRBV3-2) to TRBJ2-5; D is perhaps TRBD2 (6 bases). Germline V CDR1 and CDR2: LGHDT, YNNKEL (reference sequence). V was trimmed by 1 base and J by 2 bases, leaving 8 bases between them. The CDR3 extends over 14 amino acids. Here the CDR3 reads CASSQAGGQETQYF. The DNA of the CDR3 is TGTGCCAGCAGCCAAGCCGGGGGACAAGAGACCCAGTACTTC.